This paragraph reports one T cell receptor (beta chain). Its matching antigen is unknown. Profiled with immunoSEQ multiplex PCR; TCRdb holds only in-frame clones, not every one. This table has about 1,900 clones, about 83% appearing once. These data belong to a study of immune cell composition in non-small cell lung cancer. Trimming took 6 bases from V and 5 from J; bases not matched to a gene: 3. CDR3 length: 14 residues. Germline V gene lookup returns CDR1 MNHNS and CDR2 SASEGT. Study-wide results and caveats: Tumour TCR-beta clonality showed no significant link to smoking pack-years.

The chain carries TRBV6-1 and TRBJ2-5; 13 bases fit TRBD2. The sequenced sample consisted of lung tumor tissue. The sequence was obtained from a human donor with non-small cell lung cancer. CDR3 in amino acids: CASSWTSGSETQYF. The CDR3 nucleotides read TGTGCCAGCAGCTGGACTAGCGGGAGTGAGACCCAGTACTTC.